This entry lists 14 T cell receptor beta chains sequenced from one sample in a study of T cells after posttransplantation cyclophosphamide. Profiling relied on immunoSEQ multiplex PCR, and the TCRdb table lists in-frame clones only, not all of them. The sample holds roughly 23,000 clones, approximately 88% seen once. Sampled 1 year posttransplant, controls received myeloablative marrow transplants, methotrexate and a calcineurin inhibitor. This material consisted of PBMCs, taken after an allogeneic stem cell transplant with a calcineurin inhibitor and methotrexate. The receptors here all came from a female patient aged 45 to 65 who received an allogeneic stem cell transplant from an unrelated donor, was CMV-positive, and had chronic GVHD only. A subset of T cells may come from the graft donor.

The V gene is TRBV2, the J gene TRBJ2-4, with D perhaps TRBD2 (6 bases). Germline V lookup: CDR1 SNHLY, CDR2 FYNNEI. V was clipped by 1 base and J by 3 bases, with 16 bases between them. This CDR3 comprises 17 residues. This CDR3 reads CASSEVKSGVNKNIQYF. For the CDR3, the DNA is TGTGCCAGCAGTGAAGTTAAATCGGGGGTAAACAAAAACATTCAGTACTTC.

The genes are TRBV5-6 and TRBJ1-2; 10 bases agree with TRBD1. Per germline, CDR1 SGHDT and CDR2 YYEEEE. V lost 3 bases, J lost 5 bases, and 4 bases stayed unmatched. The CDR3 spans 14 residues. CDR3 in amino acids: CASSWDRGRYGYTF. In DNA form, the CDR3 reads TGTGCCAGCAGCTGGGACAGGGGAAGGTATGGCTACACCTTC.

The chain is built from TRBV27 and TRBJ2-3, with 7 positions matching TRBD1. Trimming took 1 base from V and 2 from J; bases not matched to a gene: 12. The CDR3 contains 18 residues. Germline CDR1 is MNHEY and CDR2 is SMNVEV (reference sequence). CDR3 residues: CASSLLEKTGPDTDTQYF. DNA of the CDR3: TGTGCCAGCAGTTTATTGGAGAAGACAGGGCCTGACACAGATACGCAGTATTTT.

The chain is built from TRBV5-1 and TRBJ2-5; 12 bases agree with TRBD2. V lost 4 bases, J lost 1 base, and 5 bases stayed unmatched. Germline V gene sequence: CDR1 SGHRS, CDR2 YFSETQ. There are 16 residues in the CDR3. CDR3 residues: CASSTGLAGTQETQYF. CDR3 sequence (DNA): TGCGCCAGCAGCACAGGACTAGCGGGAACCCAAGAGACCCAGTACTTC. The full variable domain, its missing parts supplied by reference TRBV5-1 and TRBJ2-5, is KAGVTQTPRYLIKTRGQQVTLSCSPISGHRSVSWYQQTPGQGLQFLFEYFSETQRNKGNFPGRFSGRQFSNSRSEMNVSTLELGDSALYLCASSTGLAGTQETQYFGPGTRLLVL.

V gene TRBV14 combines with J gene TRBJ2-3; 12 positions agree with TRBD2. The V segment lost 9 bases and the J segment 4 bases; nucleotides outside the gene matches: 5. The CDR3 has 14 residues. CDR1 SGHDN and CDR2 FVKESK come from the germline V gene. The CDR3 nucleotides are TGTGCCAGTAAGACTAGCGGGGGTGCAGATACGCAGTATTTT. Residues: CASKTSGGADTQYF. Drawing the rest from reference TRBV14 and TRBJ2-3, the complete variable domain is EAGVTQFPSHSVIEKGQTVTLRCDPISGHDNLYWYRRVMGKEIKFLLHFVKESKQDESGMPNNRFLAERTGGTYSTLKVQPAELEDSGVYFCASKTSGGADTQYFGPGTRLTVL.

The CDR3 spells CASSVPTQGRRTEAFF. As DNA, the CDR3 is TGTGCCAGTAGTGTACCCACACAGGGGAGGCGGACTGAAGCTTTCTTT. The V gene is TRBV19, the J gene TRBJ1-1; TRBD1 agrees at 7 bases. This CDR3 is built from 16 residues. Germline CDR1 reads LNHDA; CDR2 reads SQIVND (reference sequence). V lost 5 bases to trimming and J lost 5 bases; unmatched junction nucleotides: 14.

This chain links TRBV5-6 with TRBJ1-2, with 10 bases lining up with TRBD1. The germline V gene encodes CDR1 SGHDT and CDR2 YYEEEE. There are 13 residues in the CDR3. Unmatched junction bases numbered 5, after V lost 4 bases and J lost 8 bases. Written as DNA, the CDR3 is TGTGCCAGCAGCCGGACAGGGGGAGAGGGCTACACCTTC. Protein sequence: CASSRTGGEGYTF.

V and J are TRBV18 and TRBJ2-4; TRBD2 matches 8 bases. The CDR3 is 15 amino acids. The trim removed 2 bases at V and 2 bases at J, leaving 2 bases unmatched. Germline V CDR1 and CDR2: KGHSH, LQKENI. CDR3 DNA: TGTGCCAGCTCACCAACGGGAGGGTCCAAAAACATTCAGTACTTC. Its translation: CASSPTGGSKNIQYF.

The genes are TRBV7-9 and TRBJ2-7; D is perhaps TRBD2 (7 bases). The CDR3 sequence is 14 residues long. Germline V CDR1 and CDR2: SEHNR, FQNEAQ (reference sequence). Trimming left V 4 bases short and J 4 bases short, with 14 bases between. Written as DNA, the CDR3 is TGTGCCAGCAGCTACGGGGGGCAAGAGTACGAGCAGTACTTC. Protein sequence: CASSYGGQEYEQYF.

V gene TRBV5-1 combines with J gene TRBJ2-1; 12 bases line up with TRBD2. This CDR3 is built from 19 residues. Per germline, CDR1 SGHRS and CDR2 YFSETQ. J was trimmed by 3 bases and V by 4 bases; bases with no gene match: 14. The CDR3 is CASSLRTSGTRALYNEQFF. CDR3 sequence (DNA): TGCGCCAGCAGCCTACGGACTAGCGGGACCCGGGCCCTCTACAATGAGCAGTTCTTC.

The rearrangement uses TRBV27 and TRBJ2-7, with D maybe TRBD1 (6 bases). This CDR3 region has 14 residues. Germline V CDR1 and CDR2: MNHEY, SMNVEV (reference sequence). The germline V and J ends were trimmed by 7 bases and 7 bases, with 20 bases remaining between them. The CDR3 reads CASTLWGLEEEQYF. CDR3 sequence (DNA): TGTGCCAGCACCCTGTGGGGGCTTGAGGAAGAGCAGTACTTC.

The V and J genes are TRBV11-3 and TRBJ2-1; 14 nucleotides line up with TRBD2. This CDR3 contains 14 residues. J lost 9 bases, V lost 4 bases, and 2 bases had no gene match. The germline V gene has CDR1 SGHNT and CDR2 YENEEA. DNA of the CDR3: TGTGCCAGCAGCTCGGGACTAGCGGGAGTTGAGCAGTTCTTC. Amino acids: CASSSGLAGVEQFF.

CDR3 protein: CASSPGLAGTNTGELFF. DNA for the CDR3: TGTGCCAGCAGCCCCGGACTAGCGGGAACGAACACCGGGGAGCTGTTTTTT. The chain joins TRBV7-3 to TRBJ2-2; the match to TRBD2 covers 12 bases. The length of the CDR3 is 17 residues. Trimming cost V 5 bases and J 0 bases; bases outside gene matches: 4. Germline V gene lookup returns CDR1 SGHTA and CDR2 FQGTGA.

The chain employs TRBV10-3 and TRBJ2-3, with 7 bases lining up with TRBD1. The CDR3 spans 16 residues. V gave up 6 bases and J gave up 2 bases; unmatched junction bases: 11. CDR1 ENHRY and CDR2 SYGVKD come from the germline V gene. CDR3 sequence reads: CAIRSPDRFLTDTQYF. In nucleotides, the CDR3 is TGTGCCATCAGATCGCCGGACAGGTTTCTCACAGATACGCAGTATTTT.